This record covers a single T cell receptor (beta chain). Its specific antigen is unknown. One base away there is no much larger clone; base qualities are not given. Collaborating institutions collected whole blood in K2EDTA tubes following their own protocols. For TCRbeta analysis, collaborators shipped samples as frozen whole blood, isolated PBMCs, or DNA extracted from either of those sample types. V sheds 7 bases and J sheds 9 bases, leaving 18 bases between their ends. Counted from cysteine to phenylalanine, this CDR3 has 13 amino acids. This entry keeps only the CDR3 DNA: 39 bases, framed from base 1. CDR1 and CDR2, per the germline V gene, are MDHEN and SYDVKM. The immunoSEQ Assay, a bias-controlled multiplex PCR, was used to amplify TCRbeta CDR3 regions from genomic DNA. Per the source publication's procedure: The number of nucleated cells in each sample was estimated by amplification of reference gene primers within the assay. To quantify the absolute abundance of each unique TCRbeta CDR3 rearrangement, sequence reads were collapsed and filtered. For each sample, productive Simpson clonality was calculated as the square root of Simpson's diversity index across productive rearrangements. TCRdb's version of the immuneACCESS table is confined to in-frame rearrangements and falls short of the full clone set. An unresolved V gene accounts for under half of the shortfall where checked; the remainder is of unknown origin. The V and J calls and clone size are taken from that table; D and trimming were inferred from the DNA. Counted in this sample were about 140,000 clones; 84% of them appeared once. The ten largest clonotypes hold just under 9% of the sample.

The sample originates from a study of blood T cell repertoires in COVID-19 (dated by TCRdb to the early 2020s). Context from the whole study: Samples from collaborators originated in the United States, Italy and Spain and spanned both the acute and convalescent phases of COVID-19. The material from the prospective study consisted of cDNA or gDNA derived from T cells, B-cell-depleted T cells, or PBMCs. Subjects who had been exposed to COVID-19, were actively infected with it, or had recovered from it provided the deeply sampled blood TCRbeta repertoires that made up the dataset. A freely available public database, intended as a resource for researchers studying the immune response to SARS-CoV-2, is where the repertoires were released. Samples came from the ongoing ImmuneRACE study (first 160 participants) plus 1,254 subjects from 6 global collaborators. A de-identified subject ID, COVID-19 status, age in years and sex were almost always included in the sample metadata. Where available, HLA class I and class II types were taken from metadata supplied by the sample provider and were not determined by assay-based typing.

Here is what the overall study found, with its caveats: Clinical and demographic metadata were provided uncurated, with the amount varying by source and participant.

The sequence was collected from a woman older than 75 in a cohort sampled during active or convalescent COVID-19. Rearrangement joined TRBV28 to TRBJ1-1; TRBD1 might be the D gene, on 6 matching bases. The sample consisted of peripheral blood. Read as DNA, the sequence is TGTGCCAGCACATCCGGGCCTTGGGGGCAAGCTTTCTTT. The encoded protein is CASTSGPWGQAFF.